The rows below give T cell receptor beta chains drawn from one sample of a study of blood T cell repertoires in COVID-19. Profiling relied on immunoSEQ multiplex PCR, and the TCRdb table lists in-frame clones only, not all of them. The sample consists of some 320,000 clones, about 92% of them appearing once. Sequenced: PBMCs or T cells enriched from blood (not recorded which). These receptors originate from a man in his sixties who had recovered from COVID-19. CDR3s include the opening cysteine and the closing phenylalanine or tryptophan. The order of the fields is J gene, clone size, D gene, V gene, CDR3 DNA, CDR3 protein. The D gene is left open where the match is weak. Some rows have no size entry. The others give once, few or many, or a class for an expanded clone.

TRBJ1-2 | NA | NA | TRBV28 | TGTGCCAGCATGACTGCCGGGGTCGAAGTAGGCTATGGCTACACCTTC | CASMTAGVEVGYGYTF
TRBJ1-2 | few | TRBD1 | TRBV28 | TGTGCCAGCAGTGAGCGACAGGGGGCGATTCTGTATGGCTACACCTTC | CASSERQGAILYGYTF
TRBJ2-5 | NA | NA | TRBV11-2 | TGTGCCAGCAGCTTAGATAGCAGGAGAGGGGAGACCCAGTACTTC | CASSLDSRRGETQYF
TRBJ2-5 | NA | TRBD2 | TRBV9 | TGTGCCAGCAGCGCGAGCGGGGGGGCGCTTGAGACCCAGTACTTC | CASSASGGALETQYF
TRBJ2-5 | NA | TRBD2 | TRBV4-1 | TGCGCCAGCAGCCAGCCGACGACCGGGACTAGCGGCCCGGGGGCCCAGTACTTC | CASSQPTTGTSGPGAQYF
TRBJ1-6 | NA | NA | TRBV27 | TGTGCCAGCAGTTTATGGGCAGGGGAGACTTCACCCCTCCACTTT | CASSLWAGETSPLHF
TRBJ1-2 | NA | NA | TRBV19 | TGTGCCAGTAGTCCTAGCGGATCCAACTATGGCTACACCTTC | CASSPSGSNYGYTF
TRBJ2-2 | few | NA | TRBV9 | TGTGCCAGCAGCGTAGCGGCTAGCTGGGGCGGGGAGCTGTTTTTT | CASSVAASWGGELFF
TRBJ2-1 | NA | TRBD2 | TRBV3-1/TRBV3-2 | TGTGCCAGCAGCCAAGGTTGGGGGACTAGCGGCTCCCGAGGTGGGAATGAGCAGTTCTTC | CASSQGWGTSGSRGGNEQFF
TRBJ2-1 | NA | NA | TRBV30 | TGTGCCTGGAGTGTGCGGCCCTCCGGGACAAAATACAATGAGCAGTTCTTC | CAWSVRPSGTKYNEQFF
TRBJ1-5 | NA | NA | TRBV5-6 | TGTGCCAGCAGCTTCCAGGGTAACAGCAATCAGCCCCAGCATTTT | CASSFQGNSNQPQHF
TRBJ1-1 | NA | NA | TRBV5-1 | TGCGCCAGCAGGAACAGGAGAGAAGGAAACACTGAAGCTTTCTTT | CASRNRREGNTEAFF
TRBJ2-4 | NA | NA | TRBV19 | TGTGCCAGTAGTTGGGCGGGCGCAGCCAAAAACATTCAGTACTTC | CASSWAGAAKNIQYF
TRBJ2-3 | once | TRBD2 | TRBV25-1 | TGTGCCAGCAGTGAATATGAGCGGGGGGCAGGTCTCGCAGATACGCAGTATTTT | CASSEYERGAGLADTQYF
TRBJ1-5 | once | TRBD1 | TRBV18 | TGTGCCAGCTCAAACCCGGGACAGGGAGATCAGCCCCAGCATTTT | CASSNPGQGDQPQHF
TRBJ2-2 | NA | TRBD2 | TRBV30 | TGTGCCTGGGCCACCGGGGGAGGGGCCACCGGGGAGCTGTTTTTT | CAWATGGGATGELFF
TRBJ1-2 | NA | TRBD1 | TRBV5-1 | TGCGCCAGCAGCTTGGACAGGGGGAGTGAGGGCTACACCTTC | CASSLDRGSEGYTF